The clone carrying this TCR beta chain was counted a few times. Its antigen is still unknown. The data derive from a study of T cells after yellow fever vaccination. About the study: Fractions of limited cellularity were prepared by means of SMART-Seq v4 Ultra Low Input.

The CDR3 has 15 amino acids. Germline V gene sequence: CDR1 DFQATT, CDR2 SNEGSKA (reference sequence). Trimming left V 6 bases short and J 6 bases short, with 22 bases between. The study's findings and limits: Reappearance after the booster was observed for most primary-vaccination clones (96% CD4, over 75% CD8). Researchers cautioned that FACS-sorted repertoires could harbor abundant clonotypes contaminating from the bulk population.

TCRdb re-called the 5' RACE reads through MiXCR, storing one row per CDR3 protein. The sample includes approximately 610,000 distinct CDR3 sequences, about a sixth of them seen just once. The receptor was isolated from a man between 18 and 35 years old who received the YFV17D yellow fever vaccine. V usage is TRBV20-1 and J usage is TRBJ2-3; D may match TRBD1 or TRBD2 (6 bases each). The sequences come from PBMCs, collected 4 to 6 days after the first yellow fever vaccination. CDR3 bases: TGCAGTGCGAAGATGAATGGGGGGCTAGTTGATACGCAGTATTTT. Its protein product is CSAKMNGGLVDTQYF.